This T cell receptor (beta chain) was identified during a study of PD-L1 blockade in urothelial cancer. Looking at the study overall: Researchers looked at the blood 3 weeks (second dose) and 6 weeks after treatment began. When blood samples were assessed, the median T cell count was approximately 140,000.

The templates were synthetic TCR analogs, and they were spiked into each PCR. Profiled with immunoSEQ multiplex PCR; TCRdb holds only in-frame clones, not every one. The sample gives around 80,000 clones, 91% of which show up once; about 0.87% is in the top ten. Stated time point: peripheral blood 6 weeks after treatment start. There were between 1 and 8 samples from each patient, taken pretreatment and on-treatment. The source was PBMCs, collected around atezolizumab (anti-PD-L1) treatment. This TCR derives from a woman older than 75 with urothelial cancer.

The CDR3 nucleotides are TGCGCCAGCAGCTTAGCGGGAGGGCCGGGGGAGACCCAGTACTTC. It yields the protein CASSLAGGPGETQYF. The genes are TRBV5-1 and TRBJ2-5, with 10 bases fitting TRBD2. Germline CDR1 is SGHRS and CDR2 is YFSETQ. The ends lost 2 bases at V and 5 bases at J; junction bases unmatched: 6. CDR3 length: 15 amino acids.